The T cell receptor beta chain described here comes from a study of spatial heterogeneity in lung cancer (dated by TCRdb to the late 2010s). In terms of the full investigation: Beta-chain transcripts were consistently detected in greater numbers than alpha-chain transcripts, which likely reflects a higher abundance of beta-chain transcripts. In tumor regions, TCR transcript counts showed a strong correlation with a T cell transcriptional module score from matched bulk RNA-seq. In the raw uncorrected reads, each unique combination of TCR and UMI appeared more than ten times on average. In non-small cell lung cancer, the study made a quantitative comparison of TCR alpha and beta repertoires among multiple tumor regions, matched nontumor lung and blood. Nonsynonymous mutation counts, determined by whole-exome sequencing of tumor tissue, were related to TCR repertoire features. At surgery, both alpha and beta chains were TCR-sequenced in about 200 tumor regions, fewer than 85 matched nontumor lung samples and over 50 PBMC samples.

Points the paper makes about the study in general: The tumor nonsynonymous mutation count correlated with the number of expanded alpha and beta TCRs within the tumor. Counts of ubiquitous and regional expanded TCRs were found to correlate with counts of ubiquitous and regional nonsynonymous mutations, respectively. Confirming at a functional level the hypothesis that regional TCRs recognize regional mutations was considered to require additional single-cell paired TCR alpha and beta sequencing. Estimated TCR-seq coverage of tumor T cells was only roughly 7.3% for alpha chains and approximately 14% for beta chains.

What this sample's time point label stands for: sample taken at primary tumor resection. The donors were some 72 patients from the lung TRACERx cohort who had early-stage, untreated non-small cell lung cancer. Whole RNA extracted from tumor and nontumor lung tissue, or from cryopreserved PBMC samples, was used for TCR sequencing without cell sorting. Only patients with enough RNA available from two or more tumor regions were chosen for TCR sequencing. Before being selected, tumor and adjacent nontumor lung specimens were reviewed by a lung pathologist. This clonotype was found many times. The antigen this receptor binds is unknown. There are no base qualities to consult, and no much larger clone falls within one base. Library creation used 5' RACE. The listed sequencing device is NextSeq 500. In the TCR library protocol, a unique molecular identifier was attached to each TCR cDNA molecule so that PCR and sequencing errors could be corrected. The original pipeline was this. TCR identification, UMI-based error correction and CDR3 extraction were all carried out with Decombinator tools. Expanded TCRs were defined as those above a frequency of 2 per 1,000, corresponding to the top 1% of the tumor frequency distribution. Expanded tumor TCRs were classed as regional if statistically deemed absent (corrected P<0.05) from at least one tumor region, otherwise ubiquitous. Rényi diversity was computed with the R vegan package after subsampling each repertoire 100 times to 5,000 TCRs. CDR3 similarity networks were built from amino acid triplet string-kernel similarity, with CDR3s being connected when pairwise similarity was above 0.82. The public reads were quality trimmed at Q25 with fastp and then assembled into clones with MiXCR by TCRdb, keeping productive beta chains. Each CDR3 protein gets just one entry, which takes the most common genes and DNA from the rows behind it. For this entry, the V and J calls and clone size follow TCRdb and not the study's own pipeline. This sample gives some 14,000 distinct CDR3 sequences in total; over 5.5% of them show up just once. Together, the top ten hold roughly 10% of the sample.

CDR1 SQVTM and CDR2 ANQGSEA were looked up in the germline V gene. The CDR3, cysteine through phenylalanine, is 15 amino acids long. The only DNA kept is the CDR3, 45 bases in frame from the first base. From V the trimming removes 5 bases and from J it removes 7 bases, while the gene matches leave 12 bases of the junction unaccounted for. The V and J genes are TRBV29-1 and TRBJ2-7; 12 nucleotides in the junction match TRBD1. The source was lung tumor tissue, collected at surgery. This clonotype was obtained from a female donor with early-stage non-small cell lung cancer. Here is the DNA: TGCAGCGTTTACACCGGGACAGGGGGCCTCTATGAGCAGTACTTC. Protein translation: CSVYTGTGGLYEQYF.